What follows are 27 T cell receptor beta chains derived from one specimen sequenced in a study of cytomegalovirus exposure and HLA in healthy donors. PCR employed 60 Vbeta and 13 Jbeta primers. Clones were sequenced by immunoSEQ multiplex PCR, and TCRdb holds only the in-frame ones, with some missing. The sample has about 170,000 clones; around 73% are singletons. The sample consisted of PBMCs. Receptor source: a woman between 18 and 29 years old in good health and CMV-seropositive.

V and J are TRBV6-6 and TRBJ1-2, with D perhaps TRBD1 (6 bases). Germline assignment: CDR1 MNHNY and CDR2 SVGAGI (reference sequence). The CDR3 loop spans 13 amino acids. V gave up 5 bases and J gave up 8 bases, with 15 bases separating them. CDR3: CASSPGTIGGYTF. In DNA form, the CDR3 reads TGTGCCAGCAGTCCTGGGACAATAGGGGGCTACACCTTC.

V usage is TRBV7-2 and J usage is TRBJ2-7; D gene uncertain. This CDR3 contains 14 residues. The germline CDR1 and CDR2 sequences are SGHTA and FQGNSA. V lost 1 base and J 3 bases, leaving 10 bases between the germline ends. The CDR3 loop reads CASSLDRYSYEQYF. Here the CDR3 DNA reads TGTGCCAGCAGCTTAGATAGGTACAGCTACGAGCAGTACTTC.

This clone turned up a few times. V is TRBV5-4 and J is TRBJ1-1, with D tentatively TRBD1 (6 bases). V dropped 4 bases and J dropped 4 bases, with 14 bases sitting between them. CDR3 size: 14 residues. Germline V CDR1 and CDR2: SGHNT, YYREEE (reference sequence). CDR3 coding DNA: TGTGCCAGCAGCGCGCGAGGGGGTGGCACTGAAGCTTTCTTT. As protein: CASSARGGGTEAFF.

This clone has a handful of counts. The rearrangement joins TRBV5-1 to TRBJ1-5; the D is unclear. This CDR3 comprises 14 residues. Germline V gene lookup returns CDR1 SGHRS and CDR2 YFSETQ. The V end lost 4 bases, the J end lost 2 bases, and 10 bases lay between the germline ends. CDR3 residues: CASSLNGGNQPQHF. CDR3 nucleotides: TGCGCCAGCAGCCTTAACGGGGGCAATCAGCCCCAGCATTTT.

This rearrangement joins TRBV5-6 to TRBJ1-2; possibly TRBD1 for D (6 bases). CDR3 length: 13 residues. V was pared by 4 bases and J by 4 bases, with 11 bases between. Germline assignment: CDR1 SGHDT and CDR2 YYEEEE. The CDR3 protein is CASSQTGIYGYTF. The CDR3 nucleotides read TGTGCCAGCAGCCAGACAGGAATCTATGGCTACACCTTC.

The V call is TRBV27, the J call TRBJ1-6, with TRBD1 matching over 7 bases. V lost 5 bases, J lost 3 bases, and 1 base stayed unmatched. The CDR3 consists of 14 residues. CDR1 and CDR2 from the germline V gene are MNHEY and SMNVEV (reference sequence). The CDR3 sequence is CASSRQGYNSPLHF. The CDR3 region has the DNA TGTGCCAGCAGTCGACAGGGCTATAATTCACCCCTCCACTTT.

This clone was counted a few times. The rearrangement joins TRBV5-1 to TRBJ1-1; D possibly corresponds to TRBD1 (5 bases). The CDR3 totals 18 residues. Trimming stripped 1 base from V and 2 bases from J, with 21 bases between. Germline CDR1 and CDR2: SGHRS and YFSETQ. CDR3 amino acids: CASSLISSRAMINTEAFF. The DNA of the CDR3 is TGCGCCAGCAGCTTGATTTCGAGCAGGGCGATGATCAACACTGAAGCTTTCTTT. Variable domain in full (rest from reference TRBV5-1 and TRBJ1-1): KAGVTQTPRYLIKTRGQQVTLSCSPISGHRSVSWYQQTPGQGLQFLFEYFSETQRNKGNFPGRFSGRQFSNSRSEMNVSTLELGDSALYLCASSLISSRAMINTEAFFGQGTRLTVV.

In its sample, this clone was seen once. V usage is TRBV7-9 and J usage is TRBJ1-1; TRBD1 might be the D (5 bases). Germline loops: CDR1 SEHNR, CDR2 FQNEAQ (reference sequence). The CDR3 contains 13 residues. V was trimmed by 3 bases and J by 7 bases, leaving 12 bases between them. DNA of the CDR3: TGTGCCAGCAGCTTTGACAGTGCGAGTGAAGCTTTCTTT. Translating gives CASSFDSASEAFF. The full variable domain, completed using reference TRBV7-9 and TRBJ1-1, is DTGVSQNPRHKITKRGQNVTFRCDPISEHNRLYWYRQTLGQGPEFLTYFQNEAQLEKSRLLSDRFSAERPKGSFSTLEIQRTEQGDSAMYLCASSFDSASEAFFGQGTRLTVV.

The J gene is TRBJ2-3, the V gene TRBV10-3, with D possibly being TRBD2 (5 bases). The CDR3 totals 13 residues. From germline, CDR1 is ENHRY and CDR2 SYGVKD. V was clipped by 10 bases and J by 2 bases, with 13 bases between them. The DNA for the CDR3 is TGTGCCACCCAACGGGGAGCCACAGATACGCAGTATTTT. Residues: CATQRGATDTQYF.

The V gene is TRBV9, the J gene TRBJ1-4, with no clear D. Trimming shortened V by 0 bases and J by 5 bases, and 8 bases separated the two germline ends. Germline CDR1 reads SGDLS; CDR2 reads YYNGEE. There are 14 residues in the CDR3. The CDR3 loop reads CASSVDPRNEKLFF. CDR3 nucleotide sequence: TGTGCCAGCAGCGTAGACCCCAGGAATGAAAAACTGTTTTTT.

The chain joins TRBV6-6 to TRBJ2-7, with 9 nucleotides matching TRBD1. The V and J ends lost 0 bases and 4 bases, in that order; junction bases with no gene match: 7. CDR3 length: 16 residues. The germline V gene has CDR1 MNHNY and CDR2 SVGAGI (reference sequence). The CDR3 loop reads CASSYSFTGGEYEQYF. The CDR3 coding sequence is TGTGCCAGCAGTTACTCTTTCACAGGGGGCGAGTACGAGCAGTACTTC.

The V gene is TRBV27, the J gene TRBJ2-3, with TRBD2 identical over 7 bases. V trimming: 3 bases; J trimming: 8 bases; junction bases outside the gene matches: 8. Germline V gene sequence: CDR1 MNHEY, CDR2 SMNVEV (reference sequence). The CDR3 extends over 14 amino acids. The CDR3 here is CASSLGAGLVTQYF. The CDR3, as DNA: TGTGCCAGCAGTTTGGGAGCGGGGCTAGTTACGCAGTATTTT.

The J gene is TRBJ2-1, the V gene TRBV9, with 10 bases fitting TRBD2. Trimming at V came to 2 bases and at J to 4 bases, leaving 3 bases not matched to a gene. CDR1 is SGDLS and CDR2 is YYNGEE in the germline V gene. CDR3 size: 15 residues. The DNA for the CDR3 is TGTGCCAGCAGCGTTGATAGCGGGGGGTACAATGAGCAGTTCTTC. Translation: CASSVDSGGYNEQFF.

The chain carries TRBV28 and TRBJ1-1; D might be TRBD1 (5 bases). The germline V gene has CDR1 MDHEN and CDR2 SYDVKM. The germline V and J ends were trimmed by 6 bases and 1 base, with 12 bases remaining between them. The CDR3 loop spans 14 amino acids. In DNA form, the CDR3 reads TGTGCCAGCAGCTCACGGGGGTCGAACACTGAAGCTTTCTTT. Translation: CASSSRGSNTEAFF.

This clone was seen just once. The chain's CDR3 is CASSSTSETQYF. The CDR3, as DNA: TGTGCCAGCAGCTCAACATCAGAGACCCAGTACTTC. The V call is TRBV13, the J call TRBJ2-5; D remains unclear. The CDR3 covers 12 residues. Germline V gene data show CDR1 as PRHDT and CDR2 as FYEKMQ (reference sequence). V was pared by 4 bases and J by 4 bases, with 7 bases between.

V and J are TRBV10-3 and TRBJ1-2; TRBD1 agrees at 8 bases. CDR1 ENHRY and CDR2 SYGVKD come from the germline V gene. After removal of 7 bases from V and 4 bases from J, the junction contained 2 bases not matched to a gene. The CDR3 covers 12 residues. CDR3 DNA sequence: TGTGCCATCACCGGGACAGGCTATGGCTACACCTTC. It yields the protein CAITGTGYGYTF.

This sequence joins TRBV7-9 and TRBJ2-7; 10 bases are a match to TRBD1. Losses at the gene ends were 5 bases for V and 2 bases for J; bases not matched to a gene: 6. The CDR3 length is 15 residues. Germline V lookup: CDR1 SEHNR, CDR2 FQNEAQ (reference sequence). The CDR3 DNA sequence: TGTGCCAGCAGCGATCCGGGACAGGGGCCCTACGAGCAGTACTTC. Residues: CASSDPGQGPYEQYF. Variable domain in full (rest from reference TRBV7-9 and TRBJ2-7): DTGVSQNPRHKITKRGQNVTFRCDPISEHNRLYWYRQTLGQGPEFLTYFQNEAQLEKSRLLSDRFSAERPKGSFSTLEIQRTEQGDSAMYLCASSDPGQGPYEQYFGPGTRLTVT.

V usage is TRBV7-9 and J usage is TRBJ1-1, with 7 bases aligning to TRBD1. The CDR3 loop spans 15 amino acids. Germline CDR1 is SEHNR and CDR2 is FQNEAQ (reference sequence). V dropped 1 base and J dropped 7; count of bases not matched to a gene: 9. The CDR3 DNA reads TGTGCCAGCAGCTTAGACCGGACAGGAAGATTTGAAGCTTTCTTT. Protein sequence: CASSLDRTGRFEAFF.

The chain joins TRBV14 to TRBJ2-7; no definite D call. Looked up from germline, CDR1 is SGHDN and CDR2 is FVKESK. V was trimmed by 3 bases and J by 3 bases, leaving 6 bases between them. This CDR3 comprises 12 residues. The chain's CDR3 is CASSHQNYEQYF. The CDR3 nucleotides read TGTGCCAGCAGCCACCAAAACTACGAGCAGTACTTC.

This chain links TRBV15 with TRBJ1-5; the D gene is possibly TRBD1 (5 bases). Trimming cost V 0 bases and J 6 bases, with 12 bases left between them. This CDR3 is 15 amino acids long. Germline V gene sequence: CDR1 LNHNV, CDR2 YYDKDF (reference sequence). The CDR3 region has the DNA TGTGCCACCAGCAGAGACGGGGGAGGAGGTCAGCCCCAGCATTTT. Protein sequence: CATSRDGGGGQPQHF.

This clone is a singleton in its sample. V and J are TRBV7-6 and TRBJ2-1; D not resolved. The CDR3 spans 16 residues. V was cut by 3 bases and J by 3 bases, with 15 bases left in between. CDR1 is SGHVS, CDR2 FNYEAQ, per germline. The chain's CDR3 is CASSFMSSTIYNEQFF. The CDR3 bases are TGTGCCAGCAGCTTCATGAGTTCTACGATCTACAATGAGCAGTTCTTC.

The V and J genes are TRBV5-1 and TRBJ2-5, with 9 positions matching TRBD1. The CDR3 totals 16 residues. J gave up 4 bases and V 4 bases, and 11 bases lay outside the gene matches. Germline CDR1 reads SGHRS; CDR2 reads YFSETQ. CDR3: CASSHFGDRGTETQYF. CDR3 nucleotides: TGCGCCAGCAGCCATTTCGGTGACAGGGGGACAGAGACCCAGTACTTC. Supplemented by reference TRBV5-1 and TRBJ2-5, the full variable domain reads KAGVTQTPRYLIKTRGQQVTLSCSPISGHRSVSWYQQTPGQGLQFLFEYFSETQRNKGNFPGRFSGRQFSNSRSEMNVSTLELGDSALYLCASSHFGDRGTETQYFGPGTRLLVL.

The rearrangement joins TRBV4-2 to TRBJ2-1, with TRBD1 matching over 7 bases. V gave up 4 bases and J gave up 3 bases; unmatched junction bases: 3. CDR1 LGHNA and CDR2 YNFKEQ come from the germline V gene. The CDR3 contains 14 residues. CDR3 nucleotide sequence: TGTGCCAGCAGCCCCCGACAGGGCTACAATGAGCAGTTCTTC. Amino acids: CASSPRQGYNEQFF.

This chain uses TRBV9 with TRBJ2-1; the D is unclear. Germline V gene sequence: CDR1 SGDLS, CDR2 YYNGEE. This CDR3 has 14 amino acids. With 0 bases removed from V and 3 bases from J, the gap between germline ends came to 7 bases. CDR3 residues: CASSVDAGYNEQFF. The CDR3 nucleotides are TGTGCCAGCAGCGTAGATGCAGGCTACAATGAGCAGTTCTTC.

The rearrangement links TRBV7-8 to TRBJ1-1; 7 bases fit TRBD1. The V segment lost 5 bases and the J segment 4 bases; nucleotides outside the gene matches: 4. The CDR3 is 13 amino acids. Germline V CDR1 and CDR2: SGHVS, FQNEAQ. CDR3 coding DNA: TGTGCCAGCAGCATCCGACAGGGCACTGAAGCTTTCTTT. This gives the protein CASSIRQGTEAFF.

V gene TRBV7-2 combines with J gene TRBJ1-3, with D hard to call. Trimming stripped 3 bases from V and 0 bases from J, with 12 bases between. The CDR3 loop spans 16 amino acids. Per the germline V gene, CDR1 is SGHTA and CDR2 is FQGNSA. The CDR3 nucleotides are TGTGCCAGCAGCTTTGGCCCCGTTACCTCTGGAAACACCATATATTTT. The encoded protein is CASSFGPVTSGNTIYF.

This chain uses TRBV4-1 with TRBJ1-1, with D possibly being TRBD1 (6 bases). Germline assignment: CDR1 MGHRA and CDR2 YSYEKL. Trimming pared 4 bases from V and 1 base from J, leaving 13 bases between. This CDR3 contains 15 residues. The CDR3 sequence is CASSPTGWGNTEAFF. CDR3 nucleotides: TGCGCCAGCAGCCCAACAGGGTGGGGGAACACTGAAGCTTTCTTT.